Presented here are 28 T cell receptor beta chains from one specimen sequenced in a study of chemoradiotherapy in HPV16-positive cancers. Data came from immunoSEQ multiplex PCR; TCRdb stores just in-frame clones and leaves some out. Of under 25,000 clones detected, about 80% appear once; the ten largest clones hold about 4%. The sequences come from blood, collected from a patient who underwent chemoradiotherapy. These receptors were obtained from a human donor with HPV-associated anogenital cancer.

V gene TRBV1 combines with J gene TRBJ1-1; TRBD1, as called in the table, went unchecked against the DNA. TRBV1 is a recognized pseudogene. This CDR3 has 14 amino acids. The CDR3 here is CTSSHPGQGCEAFF. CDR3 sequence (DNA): TGCACCAGCAGCCATCCGGGACAGGGCTGTGAAGCTTTCTTT.

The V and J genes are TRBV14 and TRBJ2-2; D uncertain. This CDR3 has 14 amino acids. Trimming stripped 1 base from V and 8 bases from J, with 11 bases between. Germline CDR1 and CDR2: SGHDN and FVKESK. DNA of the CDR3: TGTGCCAGCAGCCAAGTATCGGCGGCGGGGGAGCTGTTTTTT. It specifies CASSQVSAAGELFF.

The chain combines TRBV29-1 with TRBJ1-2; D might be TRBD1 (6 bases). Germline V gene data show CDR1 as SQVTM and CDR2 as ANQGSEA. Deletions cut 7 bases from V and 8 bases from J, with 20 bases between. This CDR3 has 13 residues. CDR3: CSADTTGLGGYTF. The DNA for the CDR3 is TGCAGCGCTGATACGACAGGCTTGGGGGGCTACACCTTC.

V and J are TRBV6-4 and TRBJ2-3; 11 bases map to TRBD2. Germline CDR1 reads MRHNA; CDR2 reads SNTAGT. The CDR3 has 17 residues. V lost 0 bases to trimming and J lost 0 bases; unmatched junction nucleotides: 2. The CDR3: CASSDSSGGASTDTQYF. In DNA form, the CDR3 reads TGTGCCAGCAGTGACTCTAGCGGGGGGGCCAGCACAGATACGCAGTATTTT.

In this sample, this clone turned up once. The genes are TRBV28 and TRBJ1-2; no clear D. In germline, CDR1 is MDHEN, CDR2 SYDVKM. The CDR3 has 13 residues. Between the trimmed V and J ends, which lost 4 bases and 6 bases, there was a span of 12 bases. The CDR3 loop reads CASSSRRGNGYTF. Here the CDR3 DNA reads TGTGCCAGCAGTTCCCGAAGAGGGAATGGCTACACCTTC.

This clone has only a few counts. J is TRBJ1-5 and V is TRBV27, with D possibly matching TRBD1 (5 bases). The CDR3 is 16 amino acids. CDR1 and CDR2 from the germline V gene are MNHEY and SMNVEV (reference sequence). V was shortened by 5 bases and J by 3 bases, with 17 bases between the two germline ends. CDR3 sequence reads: CASSPSTAATNQPQHF. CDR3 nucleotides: TGTGCCAGCAGTCCCTCGACAGCTGCTACCAATCAGCCCCAGCATTTT.

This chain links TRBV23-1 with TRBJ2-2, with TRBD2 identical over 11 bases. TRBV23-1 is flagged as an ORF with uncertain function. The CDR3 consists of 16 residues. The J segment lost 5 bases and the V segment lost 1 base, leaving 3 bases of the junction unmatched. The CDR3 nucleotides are TGCGCCAGCAGTCAATTACGGACTAGCGGGACCGGGGAGCTGTTTTTT. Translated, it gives CASSQLRTSGTGELFF.

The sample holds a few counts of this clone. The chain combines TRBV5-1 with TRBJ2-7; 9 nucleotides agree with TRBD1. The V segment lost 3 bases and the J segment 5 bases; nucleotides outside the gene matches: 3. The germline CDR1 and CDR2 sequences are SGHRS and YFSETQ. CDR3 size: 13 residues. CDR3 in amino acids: CASSSTGGNEQYF. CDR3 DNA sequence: TGCGCCAGCAGCTCCACAGGGGGCAACGAGCAGTACTTC.

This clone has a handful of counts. CDR3 sequence (DNA): TGTGCCAGCAAAACGGACGATGAAAAACTGTTTTTT. Translation: CASKTDDEKLFF. This chain links TRBV2 with TRBJ1-4, with D unresolved. Trimming took 7 bases from V and 6 from J, leaving 9 bases between them. Germline V CDR1 and CDR2: SNHLY, FYNNEI. The length of the CDR3 is 12 residues.

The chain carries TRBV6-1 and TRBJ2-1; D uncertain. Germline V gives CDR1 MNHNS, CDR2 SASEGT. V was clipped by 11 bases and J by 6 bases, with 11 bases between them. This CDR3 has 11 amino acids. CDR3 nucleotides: TGTGCCGGTGGGTTCTTCAATGAGCAGTTCTTC. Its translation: CAGGFFNEQFF.

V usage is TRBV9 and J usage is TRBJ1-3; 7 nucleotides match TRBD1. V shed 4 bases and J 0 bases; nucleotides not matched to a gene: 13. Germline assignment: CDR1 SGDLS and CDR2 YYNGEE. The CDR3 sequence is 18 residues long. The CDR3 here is CASSPGWTGSRSGNTIYF. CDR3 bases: TGTGCCAGCAGCCCAGGGTGGACAGGATCTCGCTCTGGAAACACCATATATTTT.

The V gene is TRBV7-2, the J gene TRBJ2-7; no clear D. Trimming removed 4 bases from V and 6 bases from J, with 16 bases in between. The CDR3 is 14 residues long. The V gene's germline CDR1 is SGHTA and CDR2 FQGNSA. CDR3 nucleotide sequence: TGTGCCAGCAGCTCGATAGGTATTAAAGGCGAGCAGTACTTC. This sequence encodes CASSSIGIKGEQYF. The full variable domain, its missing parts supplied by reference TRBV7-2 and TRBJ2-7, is GAGVSQSPSNKVTEKGKDVELRCDPISGHTALYWYRQSLGQGLEFLIYFQGNSAPDKSGLPSDRFSAERTGGSVSTLTIQRTQQEDSAVYLCASSSIGIKGEQYFGPGTRLTVT.

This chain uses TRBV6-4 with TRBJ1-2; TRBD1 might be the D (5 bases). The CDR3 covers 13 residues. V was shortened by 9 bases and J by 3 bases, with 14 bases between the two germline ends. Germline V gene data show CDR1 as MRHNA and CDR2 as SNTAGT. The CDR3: CARGVAEYYGYTF. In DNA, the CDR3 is TGTGCCAGGGGGGTTGCAGAGTACTATGGCTACACCTTC.

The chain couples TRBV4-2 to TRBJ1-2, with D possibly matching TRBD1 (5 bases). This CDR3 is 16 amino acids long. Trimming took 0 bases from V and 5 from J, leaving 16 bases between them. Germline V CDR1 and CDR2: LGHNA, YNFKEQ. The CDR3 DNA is TGTGCCAGCAGCCAAGATCTCGTTACAGGAGCTTATGGCTACACCTTC. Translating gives CASSQDLVTGAYGYTF.

The CDR3: CASSRLRSDTQYF. CDR3 nucleotide sequence: TGTGCCAGCAGCCGGCTTAGATCAGATACGCAGTATTTT. The chain links TRBV5-8 to TRBJ2-3; D uncertain. This CDR3 comprises 13 residues. Germline V gene data show CDR1 as SGHTS and CDR2 as YDEGEE. Trimming took 4 bases from V and 4 from J, leaving 10 bases between them.

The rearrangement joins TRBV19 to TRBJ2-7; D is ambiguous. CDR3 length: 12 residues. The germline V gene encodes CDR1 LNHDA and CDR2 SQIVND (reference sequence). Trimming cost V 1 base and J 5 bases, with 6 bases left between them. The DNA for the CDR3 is TGTGCCAGTAGTATAGCAGAAGACGAGCAGTACTTC. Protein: CASSIAEDEQYF.

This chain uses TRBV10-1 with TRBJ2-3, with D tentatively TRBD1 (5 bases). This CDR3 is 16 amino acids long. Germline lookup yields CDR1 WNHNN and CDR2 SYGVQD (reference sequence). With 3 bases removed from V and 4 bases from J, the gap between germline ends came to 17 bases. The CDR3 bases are TGCGCCAGCAGTGAAGTACAGGCCCAGTCTTCAGATACGCAGTATTTT. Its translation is CASSEVQAQSSDTQYF.

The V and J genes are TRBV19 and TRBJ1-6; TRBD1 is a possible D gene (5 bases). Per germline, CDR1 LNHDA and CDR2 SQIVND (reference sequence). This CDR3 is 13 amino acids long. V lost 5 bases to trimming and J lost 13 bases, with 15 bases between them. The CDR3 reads CASSLGVLAPLHF. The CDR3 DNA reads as TGTGCCAGTAGTCTGGGGGTATTGGCGCCCCTCCACTTT.

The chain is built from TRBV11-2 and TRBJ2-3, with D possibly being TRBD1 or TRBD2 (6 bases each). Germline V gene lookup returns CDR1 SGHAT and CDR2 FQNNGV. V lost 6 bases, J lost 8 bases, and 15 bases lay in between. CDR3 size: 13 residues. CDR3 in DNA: TGTGCCAGCAGTCCCGGACAGACTAGTACGCAGTATTTT. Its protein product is CASSPGQTSTQYF. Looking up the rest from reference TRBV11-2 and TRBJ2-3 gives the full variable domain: EAGVAQSPRYKIIEKRQSVAFWCNPISGHATLYWYQQILGQGPKLLIQFQNNGVVDDSQLPKDRFSAERLKGVDSTLKIQPAKLEDSAVYLCASSPGQTSTQYFGPGTRLTVL.

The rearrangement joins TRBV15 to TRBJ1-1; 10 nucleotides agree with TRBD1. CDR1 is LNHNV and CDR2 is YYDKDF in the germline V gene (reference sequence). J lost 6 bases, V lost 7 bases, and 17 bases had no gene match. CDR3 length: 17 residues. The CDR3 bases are TGTGCCACCACCGAAACGACAGGGGGCATCCCAGGCGCTGAAGCTTTCTTT. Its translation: CATTETTGGIPGAEAFF. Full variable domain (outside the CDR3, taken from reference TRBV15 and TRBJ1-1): DAMVIQNPRYQVTQFGKPVTLSCSQTLNHNVMYWYQQKSSQAPKLLFHYYDKDFNNEADTPDNFQSRRPNTSFCFLDIRSPGLGDTAMYLCATTETTGGIPGAEAFFGQGTRLTVV.

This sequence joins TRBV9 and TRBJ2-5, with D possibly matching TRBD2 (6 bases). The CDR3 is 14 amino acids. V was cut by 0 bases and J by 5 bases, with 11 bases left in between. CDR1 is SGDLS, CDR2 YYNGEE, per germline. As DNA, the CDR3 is TGTGCCAGCAGCGTAGGTCTCAGCGGGGAGACCCAGTACTTC. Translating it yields CASSVGLSGETQYF.

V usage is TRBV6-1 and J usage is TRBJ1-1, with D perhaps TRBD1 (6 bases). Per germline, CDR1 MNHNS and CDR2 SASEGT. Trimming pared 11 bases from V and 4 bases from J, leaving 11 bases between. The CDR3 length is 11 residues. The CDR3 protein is CAGQGSTEAFF. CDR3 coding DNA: TGTGCCGGTCAGGGGAGCACTGAAGCTTTCTTT.

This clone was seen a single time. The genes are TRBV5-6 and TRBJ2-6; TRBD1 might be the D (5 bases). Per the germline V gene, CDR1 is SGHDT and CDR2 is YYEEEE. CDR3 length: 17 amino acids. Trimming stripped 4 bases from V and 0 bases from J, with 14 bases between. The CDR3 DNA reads TGTGCCAGCAGCCAGACAGTGACCTTCTCTGGGGCCAACGTCCTGACTTTC. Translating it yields CASSQTVTFSGANVLTF.

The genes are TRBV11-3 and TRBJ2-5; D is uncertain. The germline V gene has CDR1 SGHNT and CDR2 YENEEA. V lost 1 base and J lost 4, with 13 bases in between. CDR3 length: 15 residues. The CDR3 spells CASSLGRDRGETQYF. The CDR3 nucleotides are TGTGCCAGCAGCTTAGGAAGGGATAGAGGAGAGACCCAGTACTTC.

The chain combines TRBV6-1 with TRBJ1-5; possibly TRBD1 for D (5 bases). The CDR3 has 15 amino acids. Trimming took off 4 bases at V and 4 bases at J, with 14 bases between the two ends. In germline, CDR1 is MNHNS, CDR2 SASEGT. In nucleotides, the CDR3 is TGTGCCAGCAGTGGAGGGGCAGGTGGGAATCAGCCCCAGCATTTT. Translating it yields CASSGGAGGNQPQHF.

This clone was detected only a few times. DNA for the CDR3: TGTGCCAGCAGCTTAAGCCGCTCTGGAAACACCATATATTTT. Its protein product is CASSLSRSGNTIYF. The rearrangement links TRBV11-1 to TRBJ1-3; D is ambiguous. There are 14 residues in the CDR3. Germline V gene sequence: CDR1 SGHAT, CDR2 FQDESV (reference sequence). The V end lost 2 bases, the J end lost 0 bases, and 5 bases lay between the germline ends.

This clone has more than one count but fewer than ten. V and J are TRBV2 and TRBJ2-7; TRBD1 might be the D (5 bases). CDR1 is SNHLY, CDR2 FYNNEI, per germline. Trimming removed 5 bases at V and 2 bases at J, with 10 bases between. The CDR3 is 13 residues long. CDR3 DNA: TGTGCCAGCAGTTCGGACACTACCTACGAGCAGTACTTC. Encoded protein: CASSSDTTYEQYF.

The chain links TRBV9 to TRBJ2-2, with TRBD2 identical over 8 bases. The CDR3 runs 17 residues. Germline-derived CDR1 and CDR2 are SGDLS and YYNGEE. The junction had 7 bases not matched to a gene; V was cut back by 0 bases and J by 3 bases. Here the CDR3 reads CASSVVGAGAYTGELFF. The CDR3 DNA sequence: TGTGCCAGCAGCGTAGTAGGAGCGGGGGCCTACACCGGGGAGCTGTTTTTT.